The next 27 T cell receptor beta chains were all read from a single sample in a study of graft-versus-host responses after intestinal transplantation. Repertoires were generated with immunoSEQ multiplex PCR, while TCRdb's copy carries only in-frame clones and drops some. Among around 130,000 clones listed, 90% to 95% were seen once. Their specific antigens are unknown. This specimen was unstimulated CD4+ T cells sorted from spleen or lymph node cells, taken before intestinal transplant. These TCRs come from a human donor who received an intestinal transplant.

This clone was recorded once. This chain links TRBV6-1 with TRBJ1-5; D gene ambiguous. Germline V gives CDR1 MNHNS, CDR2 SASEGT. Trimming pared 5 bases from V and 3 bases from J, leaving 8 bases between. CDR3 length: 13 residues. CDR3 loop: CASSLRLNQPQHF. CDR3 nucleotides: TGTGCCAGCAGTCTCAGACTCAATCAGCCCCAGCATTTT.

The chain links TRBV2 to TRBJ2-2; D is unresolved. Germline V gene data show CDR1 as SNHLY and CDR2 as FYNNEI. V was clipped by 1 base and J by 0 bases, with 6 bases between them. The CDR3 has 15 residues. The CDR3 DNA is TGTGCCAGCAGTGAAGAGACACCGAACACCGGGGAGCTGTTTTTT. This sequence encodes CASSEETPNTGELFF.

The rearrangement links TRBV11-3 to TRBJ2-7; perhaps TRBD2 as D (5 bases). CDR3 length equals 14 residues. Trimming took 4 bases from V and 3 from J, leaving 13 bases between them. Per germline, CDR1 SGHNT and CDR2 YENEEA. The CDR3 protein is CASSSLEVGYEQYF. The CDR3, as DNA: TGTGCCAGCAGCTCACTAGAAGTGGGCTACGAGCAGTACTTC. Variable domain in full (rest from reference TRBV11-3 and TRBJ2-7): EAGVVQSPRYKIIEKKQPVAFWCNPISGHNTLYWYLQNLGQGPELLIRYENEEAVDDSQLPKDRFSAERLKGVDSTLKIQPAELGDSAVYLCASSSLEVGYEQYFGPGTRLTVT.

The CDR3: CASSLEGRSSGNTIYF. Here the CDR3 DNA reads TGTGCCAGCAGCTTAGAGGGCCGTAGCTCTGGAAACACCATATATTTT. The V call is TRBV7-6, the J call TRBJ1-3; D is ambiguous. This CDR3 is built from 16 residues. CDR1 SGHVS and CDR2 FNYEAQ come from the germline V gene. The germline V and J ends were trimmed by 1 base and 0 bases, with 10 bases remaining between them.

CDR3 nucleotide sequence: TGTGCCAGCGGACTCAGGGGGGGCGAGCAGTACTTC. Translated, it gives CASGLRGGEQYF. The chain employs TRBV7-2 and TRBJ2-5, with D possibly being TRBD1 or TRBD2 (7 bases each). Judging by the DNA end, TRBJ2-7 fits better; the J call may be wrong. Germline CDR1 is SGHTA and CDR2 is FQGNSA. There are 12 residues in the CDR3.

The CDR3 is CASSQAGGPGDTQYF. CDR3 DNA sequence: TGTGCCAGCTCACAAGCGGGGGGGCCCGGAGATACGCAGTATTTT. The chain combines TRBV18 with TRBJ2-3; TRBD2 aligns across 10 bases. CDR1 and CDR2 (germline): KGHSH, LQKENI. V shed 4 bases, J shed 5 bases, and the junction held 6 bases outside the gene matches. This CDR3 spans 15 amino acids.

This chain links TRBV29-1 with TRBJ1-1; no reliable D call. Germline CDR1 reads SQVTM; CDR2 reads ANQGSEA. Between the trimmed V and J ends, which lost 5 bases and 1 base, there was a span of 14 bases. This CDR3 has 14 amino acids. CDR3: CSVYEGTWNTEAFF. CDR3 sequence (DNA): TGCAGCGTTTATGAGGGTACATGGAACACTGAAGCTTTCTTT.

The chain couples TRBV5-1 to TRBJ2-3, with D unclear. Germline CDR1 reads SGHRS; CDR2 reads YFSETQ. The V end lost 4 bases, the J end lost 1 base, and 13 bases lay between the germline ends. The CDR3 runs 15 residues. The CDR3 DNA is TGCGCCAGCAGCCTCGCCGACCCCGGCACAGATACGCAGTATTTT. It translates to CASSLADPGTDTQYF.

The chain carries TRBV27 and TRBJ1-6; 8 positions match TRBD1. Trimming cost V 0 bases and J 14 bases; bases outside gene matches: 6. The CDR3 loop spans 14 amino acids. Germline CDR1 is MNHEY and CDR2 is SMNVEV (reference sequence). CDR3 bases: TGTGCCAGCAGTTTATCCAGGGGGCTTTATTCCCTCCACTTT. As protein: CASSLSRGLYSLHF.

The V and J genes are TRBV5-1 and TRBJ2-1; TRBD1 might be the D (5 bases). Trimming took 4 bases from V and 16 from J, leaving 15 bases between them. CDR1 and CDR2 from the germline V gene are SGHRS and YFSETQ. CDR3 length: 11 residues. CDR3 region: CASSLDSQPFF. The CDR3 nucleotides are TGCGCCAGCAGCCTCGACAGCCAGCCCTTCTTC.

The chain recombines TRBV7-2 with TRBJ1-2, with D unresolved. V lost 0 bases and J 4 bases, leaving 3 bases between the germline ends. The CDR3 runs to 12 residues. Germline CDR1 is SGHTA and CDR2 is FQGNSA. The CDR3 DNA reads as TGTGCCAGCAGCTTAGCTAGCTATGGCTACACCTTC. It is translated as CASSLASYGYTF.

This chain uses TRBV29-1 with TRBJ1-2; no clear D. The V and J ends lost 7 bases and 14 bases respectively, with 11 bases between them. Germline assignment: CDR1 SQVTM and CDR2 ANQGSEA. The length of the CDR3 is 8 residues. In nucleotides, the CDR3 is TGCAGCGCTACCGGGCCAACCTTC. This translates into CSATGPTF.

The rearrangement uses TRBV7-9 and TRBJ2-5; TRBD1 agrees at 8 bases. Germline V lookup: CDR1 SEHNR, CDR2 FQNEAQ (reference sequence). V dropped 4 bases and J dropped 4; count of bases not matched to a gene: 8. The CDR3 runs 15 residues. The CDR3 spells CASSSLRGHPETQYF. As DNA, the CDR3 is TGTGCCAGCAGCTCCCTCAGGGGGCATCCAGAGACCCAGTACTTC.

This chain links TRBV25-1 with TRBJ2-4, with D hard to call. Trimming took off 1 base at V and 0 bases at J, with 7 bases between the two ends. CDR3 length: 15 amino acids. Looked up from germline, CDR1 is MGHDK and CDR2 is SYGVNS. The CDR3 sequence is CASSESGLAKNIQYF. The DNA for the CDR3 is TGTGCCAGCAGTGAATCGGGCCTAGCCAAAAACATTCAGTACTTC.

The rearrangement links TRBV11-2 to TRBJ2-5, with a possible D match to TRBD2 (7 bases). Germline CDR1 and CDR2: SGHAT and FQNNGV. V lost 3 bases and J 6 bases, leaving 20 bases between the germline ends. This CDR3 contains 16 residues. The CDR3 protein is CASSLLQGGGAKTQYF. The CDR3 DNA is TGTGCCAGCAGCTTGCTTCAGGGTGGGGGGGCGAAGACCCAGTACTTC.

The rearrangement joins TRBV6-6 to TRBJ2-7; the D is unclear. V was pared by 6 bases and J by 4 bases, with 10 bases between. Looked up from germline, CDR1 is MNHNY and CDR2 is SVGAGI (reference sequence). This CDR3 is 12 amino acids long. CDR3: CASRANGYEQYF. CDR3 DNA: TGTGCCAGCAGGGCCAACGGGTACGAGCAGTACTTC.

The chain has TRBV19 and TRBJ1-2, with D possibly being TRBD1 (5 bases). Germline-derived CDR1 and CDR2 are LNHDA and SQIVND (reference sequence). V lost 9 bases and J 8 bases, leaving 22 bases between the germline ends. The CDR3 runs 14 residues. The CDR3 nucleotides read TGTGCCAGCCTTCCTGTGGGGGAAAGTGGAGGCTACACCTTC. It codes for CASLPVGESGGYTF.

The V and J genes are TRBV9 and TRBJ1-3; no clear D gene. The length of the CDR3 is 16 residues. V lost 3 bases, J lost 0 bases, and 13 bases lay in between. The germline gives CDR1 SGDLS, CDR2 YYNGEE. DNA for the CDR3: TGTGCCAGCAGCGCAGAGCTACATTACTCTGGAAACACCATATATTTT. Amino acids: CASSAELHYSGNTIYF.

V usage is TRBV5-4 and J usage is TRBJ1-1; 7 nucleotides align to TRBD1. Germline values: CDR1 SGHNT, CDR2 YYREEE (reference sequence). The CDR3 extends over 14 amino acids. V lost 3 bases and J lost 5; bases outside the gene matches: 7. The DNA for the CDR3 is TGTGCCAGCAGCTCGAGGGGACAGAGGACTGAAGCTTTCTTT. Its translation is CASSSRGQRTEAFF.

The gene calls are TRBV27 and TRBJ2-7; D perhaps matches TRBD2 (5 bases). Germline CDR1 MNHEY, CDR2 SMNVEV (reference sequence). Trimming removed 8 bases at V and 5 bases at J, with 19 bases between. There are 14 residues in the CDR3. CDR3 protein: CASRGIPNSDEQYF. CDR3 nucleotide sequence: TGTGCCAGCCGAGGGATCCCAAATTCCGACGAGCAGTACTTC.

The genes are TRBV18 and TRBJ2-5; TRBD1 matches at 7 bases. Per the germline V gene, CDR1 is KGHSH and CDR2 is LQKENI. V shed 4 bases, J shed 1 base, and the junction held 6 bases outside the gene matches. The CDR3 totals 15 residues. CDR3 region: CASSRNRGSQETQYF. In DNA form, the CDR3 reads TGTGCCAGCTCACGCAACAGGGGTTCCCAAGAGACCCAGTACTTC.

This rearrangement joins TRBV5-4 to TRBJ2-7; TRBD1 is a possible D gene (5 bases). V lost 0 bases to trimming and J lost 6 bases, with 7 bases between them. The CDR3 spans 12 residues. CDR1 and CDR2 from the germline V gene are SGHNT and YYREEE (reference sequence). The chain's CDR3 is CASSLEGREQYF. The CDR3 DNA is TGTGCCAGCAGCTTGGAGGGGCGCGAGCAGTACTTC.

Concerning this clone itself: One end of the junction does not line up with germline, which may come from a read error. The chain couples TRBV29-1 to TRBJ1-1; a weak D match, TRBD1 (6 bases). This CDR3 region has 14 residues. Germline V gene sequence: CDR1 SQVTM, CDR2 ANQGSEA. CDR3 nucleotide sequence: TGCAGCGGTGAAGGGGGTAGAGTAAACACTGAAGCTTTCTTT. Protein: CSGEGGRVNTEAFF. The full variable domain, completed using reference TRBV29-1 and TRBJ1-1, is SAVISQKPSRDICQRGTSLTIQCQVDSQVTMMFWYRQQPGQSLTLIATANQGSEATYESGFVIDKFPISRPNLTFSTLTVSNMSPEDSSIYLCSGEGGRVNTEAFFGQGTRLTVV.

On this clone itself: One end of the junction fails to match germline, which may point to a read error. The chain carries TRBV20-1 and TRBJ2-3; 10 nucleotides line up with TRBD2. CDR1 and CDR2 from the germline V gene are DFQATT and SNEGSKA (reference sequence). This CDR3 contains 11 residues. The CDR3 region is CSAQTSGRYHF. The CDR3 nucleotides are TGCAGTGCTCAGACTAGCGGGCGCTACCATTTT.

This chain uses TRBV7-2 with TRBJ1-3; the D gene is possibly TRBD1 (5 bases). This CDR3 is built from 16 residues. V lost 4 bases and J 10 bases, leaving 23 bases between the germline ends. Germline V gene data show CDR1 as SGHTA and CDR2 as FQGNSA. CDR3 region: CASSSRVVAFEGTIYF. The CDR3 DNA follows: TGTGCCAGCAGCTCCAGGGTGGTGGCTTTTGAAGGGACCATATATTTT.

The V and J genes are TRBV2 and TRBJ2-3; D uncertain. The V end was cut by 0 bases, the J end by 13 bases, with 14 bases between. The CDR3 length is 13 residues. CDR1 and CDR2 from the germline V gene are SNHLY and FYNNEI. The CDR3 nucleotides are TGTGCCAGCAGTGAAGCTCAAGCCCGCCAGGAGTATTTT. It codes for CASSEAQARQEYF.

The chain couples TRBV5-6 to TRBJ1-1, with a possible D match to TRBD1 (6 bases). Per germline, CDR1 SGHDT and CDR2 YYEEEE. The CDR3 runs to 16 residues. The V gene lost 3 bases and the J gene lost 2 bases, with 17 bases spanning the gap. This chain's CDR3 is CASSWGAHRVNTEAFF. The CDR3 bases are TGTGCCAGCAGCTGGGGGGCACACAGGGTAAACACTGAAGCTTTCTTT.